This is a list of T cell receptor beta chains from one sample in a study of regulatory T cells in long-lasting Graves disease. TCRdb reprocessed the multiplex PCR reads with MiXCR, giving one entry per CDR3 protein. The sample shows fewer than 550,000 distinct CDR3 sequences, about a sixth of them seen only once. Another study also made use of these data, one on T cells in Graves' hyperthyroidism and ophthalmopathy.

The sequences come from peripheral blood mononuclear cells (PBMCs), collected at new diagnosis, from a patient treated with antithyroid drugs. The origin of the receptors is a woman younger than 35 with Graves disease. CDR3s include the opening cysteine and the closing phenylalanine or tryptophan. Each record gives: V gene, J gene, D gene, clone size, CDR3 DNA, CDR3 protein. A D gene is named only where the DNA matches it firmly. Size is stated for part of the rows, as once, few or many counts, or as a class when the clone is expanded.

>TRBV28|TRBJ2-3|TRBD2|.
TGTGCCAGCACCCCCCCACTCCCAATGACTAGCGCAGATACGCAGTATTTT
CASTPPLPMTSADTQYF
>TRBV2|TRBJ2-7|TRBD1|.
TGTGCCAGCAGGACAGGGGCTTACGAGCAGTACTTC
CASRTGAYEQYF
>TRBV5-1|TRBJ2-5|.|.
TGCGCCAGCAGCCAGGAACAAGAGACCCAGTACTTC
CASSQEQETQYF
>TRBV30|TRBJ1-2|.|many
TGTGCCTGGAACCCCGACAGAATCTATGGCTACACCTTC
CAWNPDRIYGYTF
>TRBV4-2|TRBJ2-1|TRBD2|few
TGTGCCAGCAGCCTTATTAAGACTAGCGGGAGCCGGGAGCAGTTCTTC
CASSLIKTSGSREQFF
>TRBV28|TRBJ2-2|TRBD2|many
TGTGCCAGCAGTCGAGAACCGGGGACTAGCGGGAGTCACAATACAGGGGAGCTGTTTTTT
CASSREPGTSGSHNTGELFF
>TRBV6-1|TRBJ2-7|TRBD2|few
TGTGCCAGCAGTGAACTTGCGGGAGGGCCCTACGAGCAGTACTTC
CASSELAGGPYEQYF
>TRBV4-1|TRBJ2-7|.|.
TGCGCCAGCAGCCAAGTGATTGGCTACGAGCAGTACTTC
CASSQVIGYEQYF
>TRBV5-1|TRBJ2-3|TRBD2|.
TGCGCCAGCAGCTTGGCACTAGCGGGAGCTAAAAAACTCACAGATACGCAGTATTTT
CASSLALAGAKKLTDTQYF
>TRBV9|TRBJ1-4|.|.
TGTGCCAGCAGCGTTTCGACGGGAAGTAATGAAAAACTGTTTTTT
CASSVSTGSNEKLFF
>TRBV27|TRBJ2-1|TRBD2|.
TGTGCCAGCACGTTAGCGGGAGGGGGTGAGCAGTTCTTC
CASTLAGGGEQFF
>TRBV7-9|TRBJ2-3|TRBD1|many
TGTGCCAGCAGCCCGGACAGGGGGAGGCAGTATTTT
CASSPDRGRQYF
>TRBV28|TRBJ1-2|TRBD1|few
TGTGCCAGCAGTGCCGCGGACAGGGTGTCATATTTTGGCTACACCTTC
CASSAADRVSYFGYTF
>TRBV30|TRBJ2-1|TRBD2|many
TGTGCCTGGAGTGTTATCCCGGGACTAGCGATAACTAATGAGCAGTTCTTC
CAWSVIPGLAITNEQFF
>TRBV6-1|TRBJ1-5|.|many
TGTGCCAGCAATCACCTATGGGGTAGCAATCAGCCCCAGCATTTT
CASNHLWGSNQPQHF
>TRBV11-2|TRBJ2-1|.|.
TGTGCCAGCAGCTTAGCGGGGGCTCGGATTATTTACAATGAGCAGTTCTTC
CASSLAGARIIYNEQFF
>TRBV6-1|TRBJ2-7|TRBD2|.
TGTGCCAGCAGTGTTATCGGTGCGGGGGTCCCCTACGAGCAGTACTTC
CASSVIGAGVPYEQYF
>TRBV12-3/TRBV12-4|TRBJ2-7|.|many
TGTGCCAGCAGTAGGACAGTTGGGAACTACGAGCAGTACTTC
CASSRTVGNYEQYF
>TRBV6-1|TRBJ2-7|.|.
TGTGCCCTCTTGACAGCCCCCTACGAGCAGTACTTC
CALLTAPYEQYF
>TRBV10-2|TRBJ2-5|TRBD2|many
TGCGCCACCGCTAGCGGGAGTGAGACCCAGTACTTC
CATASGSETQYF
>TRBV19|TRBJ2-2|.|.
TGTGCCAGTAGTATCTGGCTAGCGTTCACCGGGGAGCTGTTTTTT
CASSIWLAFTGELFF
>TRBV6-2/TRBV6-3|TRBJ2-7|TRBD2|.
TGTGCCAGCAGTTATCGGGCTAGCGGGAACCCCTACGAGCAGTACTTC
CASSYRASGNPYEQYF
>TRBV2|TRBJ1-2|.|few
TGTGCCAGCAACGGGCAGGGTACTGGCTACACCTTC
CASNGQGTGYTF
>TRBV27|TRBJ1-2|TRBD1|.
TGTGCCAGCAGTTTATCGATGGGGACAGGGGACGGCTACACCTTC
CASSLSMGTGDGYTF
>TRBV2|TRBJ2-5|.|many
TGTGCCAGCCAATCCGGGACAACCTTTCAAGAGACCCAGTACTTC
CASQSGTTFQETQYF
>TRBV29-1|TRBJ1-1|.|.
TGCAGCGTTCCGCCAGGTCAGAACACTGAAGCTTTCTTT
CSVPPGQNTEAFF
>TRBV2|TRBJ2-7|TRBD2|few
TGTGCCAGCAGGGCGAACGGGGGGGAGCAGTACTTC
CASRANGGEQYF
>TRBV20-1|TRBJ2-6|.|.
TGCAGTGCCAGAAACACCCGTGGGGCCAACGTCCTGACTTTC
CSARNTRGANVLTF
>TRBV28|TRBJ2-2|.|many
TGTGCCAGCAAAAGGAGTGGGACGAACACCGGGGAGCTGTTTTTT
CASKRSGTNTGELFF
>TRBV15|TRBJ1-1|.|many
TGTGCCACCAGCAGAGAGCCGCGCGATGACACTGAAGCTTTCTTT
CATSREPRDDTEAFF
>TRBV12-3/TRBV12-4|TRBJ2-1|TRBD2|.
TGTGCCAGCAGTTCACTAGCGGGAGGGCCAAGAGGTGAGCAGTTCTTC
CASSSLAGGPRGEQFF
>TRBV15|TRBJ1-4|TRBD1|few
TGTGCCACCAGCAGAGATCCAGCATTTACAGGGGCCCCTAATGAAAAACTGTTTTTT
CATSRDPAFTGAPNEKLFF
>TRBV19|TRBJ2-7|TRBD2|.
TGTGCCAGTAGTATAGGTCTAGCGGGAGTACACGAGCAGTACTTC
CASSIGLAGVHEQYF
>TRBV15|TRBJ2-7|TRBD2|many
TGTGCCACCAGCAGAGGCCTGCTAGCGGGGGTCGAGCAGTACTTC
CATSRGLLAGVEQYF
>TRBV30|TRBJ1-1|.|many
TGTGCCTGGAGTGTACTGGCGGGAACTGAGGCTTTCTTT
CAWSVLAGTEAFF
>TRBV7-2|TRBJ2-5|.|many
TGTGCCAGCAGCTTAGGGGGGACATCCCAAGAGACCCAGTACTTC
CASSLGGTSQETQYF
>TRBV6-5|TRBJ2-2|.|many
TGTGCCAGCAGTTACACCCAATCTAGCGTTTACACCGGGGAGCTGTTTTTT
CASSYTQSSVYTGELFF
>TRBV10-2|TRBJ2-1|TRBD1|.
TGCGCCAGCAGCTCCGGGGGGACAGGGAAATACAATGAGCAGTTCTTC
CASSSGGTGKYNEQFF
>TRBV6-2/TRBV6-3|TRBJ2-5|TRBD2|many
TGTGCCAGCAGGAGTAGCGGGAGGGCCATCGAGACCCAGTACTTC
CASRSSGRAIETQYF
>TRBV28|TRBJ2-7|TRBD2|many
TGTGCCAGCAGTTTCGGTCTAGCGGGAGGTTTAAACTACGAGCAGTACTTC
CASSFGLAGGLNYEQYF
>TRBV6-2/TRBV6-3|TRBJ2-5|TRBD1|many
TGTGCCAGCAGTTTGGACAGGGCGGAGACCCAGTACTTC
CASSLDRAETQYF
>TRBV28|TRBJ2-1|.|many
TGTGCCAGCAGTTTACCCCGCGCGAGCTCCTACAATGAGCAGTTCTTC
CASSLPRASSYNEQFF
>TRBV20-1|TRBJ2-1|.|many
TGCAGTGCTAGAGATGGAGGGGGTCCTCAAGCGGGAACGTTCGATGAGCAGTTCTTC
CSARDGGGPQAGTFDEQFF
>TRBV7-2|TRBJ2-2|TRBD2|many
TGTGCCAGCAGCTTAGTCGGTTGGCGGGAGGCCAACGGGGAGCTGTTTTTT
CASSLVGWREANGELFF
>TRBV9|TRBJ2-2|TRBD1|.
TGTGCCACCTCCCAGGGGGACAGCGCGAACACCGGGGAGCTGTTTTTT
CATSQGDSANTGELFF
>TRBV7-9|TRBJ1-1|.|many
TGTGCCAGCAGCTTACTTTCCGTACGAGACGGAAGCAGGAACACTGAAGCTTTCTTT
CASSLLSVRDGSRNTEAFF
>TRBV2|TRBJ2-5|TRBD1|many
TGTGCCAGCAGTGATCAGTCGGGACAGCGAGAGACCCAGTACTTC
CASSDQSGQRETQYF
>TRBV13|TRBJ2-7|.|many
TGTGCCAGCAGCTTAGATGGTCCGGGGTCCGACGAGCAGTACTTC
CASSLDGPGSDEQYF
>TRBV2|TRBJ1-2|.|.
TGTGCCTCGTTCGTCGGAAGGAATAACTATGGCTACACCTTC
CASFVGRNNYGYTF
>TRBV9|TRBJ2-3|.|.
TGTGCCAGCAGCGTAGTTATGACAGATACGCAGTATTTT
CASSVVMTDTQYF
>TRBV10-3|TRBJ2-1|TRBD2|.
TGTGCCATCACCGGAGGACTAGCGGGAGTAGATGAGCAGTTCTTC
CAITGGLAGVDEQFF
>TRBV12-3/TRBV12-4|TRBJ2-5|.|many
TGTGCCAGCTGTCGAGGCGTTGGGGAGACCCAGTACTTC
CASCRGVGETQYF
>TRBV4-1|TRBJ1-5|.|.
TGCGCCAGCAGCCAAGATTTTAGTAACAATCAGCCCCAGCATTTT
CASSQDFSNNQPQHF
>TRBV9|TRBJ1-2|.|.
TGTGCCAGCAGCAGGGCAGACTATGGCTACACCTTC
CASSRADYGYTF
>TRBV12-3/TRBV12-4|TRBJ1-1|.|.
TGTGCCAGCAGTTTGGGGCCAGGGTTAGCTGAAGCTTTCTTT
CASSLGPGLAEAFF
>TRBV2|TRBJ2-1|TRBD2|.
TGTGCCAGCAGTGTCGGTATAGCGGGAGGCCGAGTGAGGGTCTTC
CASSVGIAGGRVRVF
>TRBV6-1|TRBJ2-7|TRBD1|.
TGTGCCAGCAAGCAACAGGACAGGGTGGCGTACGAGCAGTACTTC
CASKQQDRVAYEQYF
>TRBV28|TRBJ2-7|TRBD2|.
TGTGCCAGCAGCCCCGCGGGGGGGGCAGGGGAGCAGTACTTC
CASSPAGGAGEQYF
>TRBV7-2|TRBJ2-1|.|few
TGTGCCAGCAGCTTGGTAGGGGACCCCTTAGATGAGCAGTTCTTC
CASSLVGDPLDEQFF